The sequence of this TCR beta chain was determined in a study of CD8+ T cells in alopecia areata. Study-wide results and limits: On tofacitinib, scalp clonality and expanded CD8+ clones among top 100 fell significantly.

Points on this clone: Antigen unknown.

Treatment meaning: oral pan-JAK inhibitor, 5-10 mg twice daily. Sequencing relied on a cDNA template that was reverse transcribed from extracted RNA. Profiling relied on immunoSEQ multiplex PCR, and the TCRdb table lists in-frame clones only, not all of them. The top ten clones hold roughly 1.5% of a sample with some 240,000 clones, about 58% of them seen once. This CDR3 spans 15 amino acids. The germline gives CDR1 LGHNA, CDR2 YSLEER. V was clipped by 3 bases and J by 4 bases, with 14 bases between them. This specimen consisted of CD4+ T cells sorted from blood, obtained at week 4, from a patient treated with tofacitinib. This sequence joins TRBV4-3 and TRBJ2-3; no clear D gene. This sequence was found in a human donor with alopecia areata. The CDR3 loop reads CASSHGDSIPDTQYF. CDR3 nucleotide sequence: TGCGCCAGCAGCCACGGCGATTCGATCCCAGATACGCAGTATTTT.